What follows describes a single T cell receptor (beta chain). The data derive from a study of blood T cell repertoires in COVID-19. At the level of the study: From T cells, B-cell-depleted T cells, or PBMCs came the material, which was cDNA or gDNA.

Germline V gene sequence: CDR1 SQVTM, CDR2 ANQGSEA. The trim removed 5 bases at V and 0 bases at J, leaving 7 bases unmatched. CDR3 size: 14 residues. Produced via immunoSEQ multiplex PCR; TCRdb's table is partial and in-frame only. The table has tens of thousands of clones, roughly 80% seen once; the top ten hold 1.8%. The sequence was obtained from a woman aged 55-69 years with acute or convalescent COVID-19. The rearrangement uses TRBV29-1 and TRBJ2-7; 7 bases are shared with TRBD1. Sequenced input: peripheral blood. In DNA, the CDR3 is TGCAGCGTTTCGGGACAGAGAAGCTCCTACGAGCAGTACTTC. Its translation: CSVSGQRSSYEQYF.